The clone carrying this T cell receptor (beta chain) was counted once. All glioblastoma patients lacked an isocitrate dehydrogenase mutation. This record belongs to a study of glioma-infiltrating T cells after dendritic cell vaccination. About the research overall: Dendritic cell vaccination trial patients had either newly diagnosed or recurrent glioblastoma. The vaccine used monocyte-derived dendritic cells pulsed overnight with autologous tumor lysate. Dendritic cell vaccine was injected intradermally three times, biweekly.

The CDR3 consists of 15 residues. CDR1 MGHRA and CDR2 YSYEKL come from the germline V gene. V lost 1 base, J lost 2 bases, and 11 bases lay in between. TCRdb keeps only in-frame clones here, not all; method: immunoSEQ multiplex PCR. The table has more than 60,000 clones, roughly four fifths seen once. This sample comprised blood, obtained before dendritic cell vaccination. The TCR comes from a human donor with glioblastoma. The V and J genes are TRBV4-1 and TRBJ1-2; unclear D gene. The CDR3: CASSQGDIPNYGYTF. The CDR3 region has the DNA TGCGCCAGCAGCCAAGGAGACATTCCAAACTATGGCTACACCTTC.